This TCR beta chain appears in the sequencing data of a study of blood T cell repertoires in COVID-19. Study background: Samples taken during acute and convalescent COVID-19 were collected in the United States, Italy and Spain.

Adults between about 18 and 89 years of age took part from about two dozen US areas. In the authors' methods: Estimated nucleated cell counts came from reference gene primer amplification. The protocol was immunoSEQ multiplex PCR, while the TCRdb copy is restricted to in-frame clones and leaves out a portion. V, J and clone size are those of that table, while D and trimming were read from the DNA. The repertoire includes a few hundred thousand clones, around nine tenths of them detected once, and approximately 1.8% sits in the top ten. Trimming at V came to 3 bases and at J to 2 bases, leaving 5 bases not matched to a gene. The germline V gene encodes CDR1 SGHRS and CDR2 YFSETQ. This CDR3 spans 15 amino acids. This clone appeared a single time.

The V gene is TRBV5-1, the J gene TRBJ2-1, with 7 bases identical to TRBD2. The sequence was obtained from a woman aged 40-49 years who had recovered from COVID-19. The sample consisted of PBMCs or T cells enriched from blood (not recorded which). For the CDR3, the DNA is TGCGCCAGCAGCTCTAGCGGCACCGCCTACAATGAGCAGTTCTTC. It encodes CASSSSGTAYNEQFF.